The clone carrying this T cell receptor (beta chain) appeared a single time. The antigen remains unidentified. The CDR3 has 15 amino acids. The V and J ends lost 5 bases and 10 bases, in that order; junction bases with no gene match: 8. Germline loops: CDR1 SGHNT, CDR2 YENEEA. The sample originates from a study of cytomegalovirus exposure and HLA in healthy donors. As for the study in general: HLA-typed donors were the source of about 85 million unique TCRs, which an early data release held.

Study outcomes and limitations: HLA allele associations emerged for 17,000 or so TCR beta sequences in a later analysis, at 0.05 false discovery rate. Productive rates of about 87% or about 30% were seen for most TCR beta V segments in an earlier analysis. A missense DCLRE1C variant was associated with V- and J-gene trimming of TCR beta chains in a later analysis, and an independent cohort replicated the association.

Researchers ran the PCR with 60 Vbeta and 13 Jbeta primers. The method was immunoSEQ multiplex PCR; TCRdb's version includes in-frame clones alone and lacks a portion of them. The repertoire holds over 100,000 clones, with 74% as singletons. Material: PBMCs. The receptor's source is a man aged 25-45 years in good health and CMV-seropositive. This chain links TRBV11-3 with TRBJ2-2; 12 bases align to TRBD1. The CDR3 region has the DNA TGTGCCAGCAGCCCTCCCGGGACAGGGGGCAAGGAGCTGTTTTTT. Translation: CASSPPGTGGKELFF.